This TCR beta chain was found in a study of blood T cell repertoires in COVID-19. Study overall: Sites across the United States, Italy and Spain contributed samples from acute and convalescent COVID-19.

Method: immunoSEQ multiplex PCR; TCRdb's copy keeps in-frame clones and lacks some. The profile shows 65,000 to 75,000 clones, approximately 83% of them singletons. The V end lost 2 bases, the J end lost 5 bases, and 9 bases lay between the germline ends. This CDR3 region has 14 residues. The germline V gene encodes CDR1 SGHVS and CDR2 FQNEAQ. This chain connects TRBV7-8 to TRBJ2-2; tentative D call: TRBD1 (6 bases). The sample was peripheral blood. This TCR derives from a woman aged 55-70 years with acute or convalescent COVID-19. The CDR3 loop reads CASSLLQGTGELFF. The CDR3 bases are TGTGCCAGCAGCTTATTACAGGGTACCGGGGAGCTGTTTTTT.